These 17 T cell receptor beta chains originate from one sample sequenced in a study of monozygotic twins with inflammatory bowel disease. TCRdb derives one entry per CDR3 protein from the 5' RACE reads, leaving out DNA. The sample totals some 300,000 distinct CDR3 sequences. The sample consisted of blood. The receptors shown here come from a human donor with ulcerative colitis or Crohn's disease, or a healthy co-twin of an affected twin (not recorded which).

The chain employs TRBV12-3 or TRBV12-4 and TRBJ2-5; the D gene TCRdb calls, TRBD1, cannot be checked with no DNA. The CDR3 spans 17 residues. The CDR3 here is CASSLGQGFAYQETQYF.

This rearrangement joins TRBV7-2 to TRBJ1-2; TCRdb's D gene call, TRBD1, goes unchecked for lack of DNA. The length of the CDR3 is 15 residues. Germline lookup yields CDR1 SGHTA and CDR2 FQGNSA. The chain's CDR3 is CASSLTGPTNYGYTF.

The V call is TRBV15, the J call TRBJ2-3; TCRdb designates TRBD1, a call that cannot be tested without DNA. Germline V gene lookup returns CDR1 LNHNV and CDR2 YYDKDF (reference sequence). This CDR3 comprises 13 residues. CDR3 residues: CATSRDRGNTQYF.

CDR3 sequence: CSVARQERNEKLFF. The rearrangement links TRBV29-1 to TRBJ1-4; no DNA is available, so the TRBD1 call from TCRdb remains unchecked. Germline CDR1 reads SQVTM; CDR2 reads ANQGSEA. CDR3 length equals 14 residues.

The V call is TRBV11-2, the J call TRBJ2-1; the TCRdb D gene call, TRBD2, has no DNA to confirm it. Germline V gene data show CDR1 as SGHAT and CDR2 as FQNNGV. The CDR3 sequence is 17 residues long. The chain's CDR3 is CASSLGGVGTSFYEQFF.

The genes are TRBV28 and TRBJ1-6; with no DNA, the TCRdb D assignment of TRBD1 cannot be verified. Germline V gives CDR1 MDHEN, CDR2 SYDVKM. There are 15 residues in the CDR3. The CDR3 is CASRPQGRSNSPLHF.

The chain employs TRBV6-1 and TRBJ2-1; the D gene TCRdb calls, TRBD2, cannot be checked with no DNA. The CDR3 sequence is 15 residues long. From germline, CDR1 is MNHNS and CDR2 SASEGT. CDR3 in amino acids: CASRPTSGSLNEQFF.

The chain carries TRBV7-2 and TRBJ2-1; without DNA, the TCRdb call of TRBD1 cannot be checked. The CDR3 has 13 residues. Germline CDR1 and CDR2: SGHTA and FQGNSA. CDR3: CASSSRRGNEQFF.

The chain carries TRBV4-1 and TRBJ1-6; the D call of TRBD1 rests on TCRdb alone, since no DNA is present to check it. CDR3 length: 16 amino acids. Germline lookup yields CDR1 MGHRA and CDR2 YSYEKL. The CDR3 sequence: CASSQISGIPSSPLHF.

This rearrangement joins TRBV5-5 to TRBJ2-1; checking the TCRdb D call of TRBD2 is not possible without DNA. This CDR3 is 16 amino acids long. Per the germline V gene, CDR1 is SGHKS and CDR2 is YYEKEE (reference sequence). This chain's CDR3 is CASSLKTSGGADEQFF.

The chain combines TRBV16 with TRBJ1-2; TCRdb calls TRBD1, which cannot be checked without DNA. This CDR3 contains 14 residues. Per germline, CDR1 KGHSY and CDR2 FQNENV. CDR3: CASSQSGGNYGYTF.

CDR3 in amino acids: CASRDGQLQTYEQYF. V usage is TRBV28 and J usage is TRBJ2-7. The CDR3 is 15 residues long. From germline, CDR1 is MDHEN and CDR2 SYDVKM. Full variable domain (missing parts from reference TRBV28 and TRBJ2-7): DVKVTQSSRYLVKRTGEKVFLECVQDMDHENMFWYRQDPGLGLRLIYFSYDVKMKEKGDIPEGYSVSREKKERFSLILESASTNQTSMYLCASRDGQLQTYEQYFGPGTRLTVT.

This chain's CDR3 is CASTLGGLTQYF. The chain joins TRBV12-3 or TRBV12-4 to TRBJ2-5. The CDR3 runs 12 residues.

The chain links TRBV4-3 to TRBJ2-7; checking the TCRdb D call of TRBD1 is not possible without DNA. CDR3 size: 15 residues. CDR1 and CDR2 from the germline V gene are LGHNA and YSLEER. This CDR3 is CASSQTGTGVYEQYF.

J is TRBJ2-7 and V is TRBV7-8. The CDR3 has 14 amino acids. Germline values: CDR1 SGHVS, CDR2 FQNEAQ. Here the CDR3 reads CASSWQGNSYEQYF.

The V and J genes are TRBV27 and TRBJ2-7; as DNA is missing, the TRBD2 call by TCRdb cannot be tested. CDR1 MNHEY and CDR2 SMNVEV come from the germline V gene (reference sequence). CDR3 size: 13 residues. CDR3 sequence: CASSFAGSYEQYF.

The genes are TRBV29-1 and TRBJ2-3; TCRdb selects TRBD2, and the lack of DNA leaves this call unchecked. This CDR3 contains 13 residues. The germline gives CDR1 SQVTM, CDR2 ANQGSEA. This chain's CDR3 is CSVERQGGDTQYF.